The source of this TCR beta chain is a study of glioma-infiltrating T cells. Study-level background: Target coverage was about 4.5- to 10-fold for about 1 million blood T cells. General study findings and limits: A blood CDR3 motif signature was depleted in highly divergent patients. CDR3 overlap between tissue and blood was very small.

Amplification of TCR alpha and beta CDR3 regions from RNA used iRepertoire nested multiplex PCR. TCRdb fed the multiplex PCR reads into MiXCR, producing one record per CDR3 protein. The data contain 300,000 to 400,000 distinct CDR3 sequences, roughly 41% of them seen just once; the ten biggest clones take up around 12%. This clonotype was observed a few times. Its antigen is currently unknown. V lost 6 bases and J 1 base, leaving 11 bases between the germline ends. Germline loops: CDR1 MDHEN, CDR2 SYDVKM. This CDR3 contains 14 residues. This TCR came from a human donor with low-grade glioma or glioblastoma, undergoing nonglioma brain surgery, or in good health (not recorded which). The chain has TRBV28 and TRBJ2-3; TRBD1 might be the D (7 bases). The sequenced material came from glioma tissue, nonneoplastic brain tissue, or PBMCs (not recorded which). In DNA, the CDR3 is TGTGCCAGCAGAGCCAGGGGGGGCACAGATACGCAGTATTTT. This sequence encodes CASRARGGTDTQYF.